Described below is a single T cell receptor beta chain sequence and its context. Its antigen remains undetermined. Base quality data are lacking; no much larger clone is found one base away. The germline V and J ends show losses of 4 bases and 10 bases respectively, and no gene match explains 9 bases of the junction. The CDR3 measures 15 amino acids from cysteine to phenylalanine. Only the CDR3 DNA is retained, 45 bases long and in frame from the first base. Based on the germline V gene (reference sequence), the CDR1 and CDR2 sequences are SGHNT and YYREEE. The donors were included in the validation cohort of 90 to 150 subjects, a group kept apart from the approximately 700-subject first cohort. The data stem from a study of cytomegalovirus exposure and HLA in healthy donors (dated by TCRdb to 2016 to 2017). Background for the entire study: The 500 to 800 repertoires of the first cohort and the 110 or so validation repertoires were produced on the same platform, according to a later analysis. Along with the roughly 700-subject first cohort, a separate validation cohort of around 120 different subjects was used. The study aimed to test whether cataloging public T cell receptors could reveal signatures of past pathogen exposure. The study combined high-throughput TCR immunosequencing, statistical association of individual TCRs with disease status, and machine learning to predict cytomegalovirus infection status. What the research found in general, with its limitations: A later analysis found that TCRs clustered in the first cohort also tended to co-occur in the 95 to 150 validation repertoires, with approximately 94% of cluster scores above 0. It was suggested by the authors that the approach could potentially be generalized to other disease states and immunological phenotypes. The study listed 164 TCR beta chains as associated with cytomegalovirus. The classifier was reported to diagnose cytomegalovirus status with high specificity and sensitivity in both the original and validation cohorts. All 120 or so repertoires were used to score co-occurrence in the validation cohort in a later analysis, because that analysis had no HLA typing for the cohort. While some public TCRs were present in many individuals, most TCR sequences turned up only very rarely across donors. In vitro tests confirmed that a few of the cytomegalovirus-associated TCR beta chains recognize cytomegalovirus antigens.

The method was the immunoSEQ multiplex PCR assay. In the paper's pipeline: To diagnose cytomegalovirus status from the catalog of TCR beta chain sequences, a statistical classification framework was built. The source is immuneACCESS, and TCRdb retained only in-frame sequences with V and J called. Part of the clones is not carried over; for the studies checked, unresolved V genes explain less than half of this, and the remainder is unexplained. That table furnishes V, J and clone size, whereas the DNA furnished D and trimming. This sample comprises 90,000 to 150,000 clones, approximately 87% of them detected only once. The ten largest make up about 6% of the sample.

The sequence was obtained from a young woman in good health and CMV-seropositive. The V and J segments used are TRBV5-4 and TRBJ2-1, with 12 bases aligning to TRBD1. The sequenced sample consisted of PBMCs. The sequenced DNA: TGTGCCAGCAGCATACGGGACAGGGGGCTAGGGGAGCAGTTCTTC. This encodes CASSIRDRGLGEQFF.